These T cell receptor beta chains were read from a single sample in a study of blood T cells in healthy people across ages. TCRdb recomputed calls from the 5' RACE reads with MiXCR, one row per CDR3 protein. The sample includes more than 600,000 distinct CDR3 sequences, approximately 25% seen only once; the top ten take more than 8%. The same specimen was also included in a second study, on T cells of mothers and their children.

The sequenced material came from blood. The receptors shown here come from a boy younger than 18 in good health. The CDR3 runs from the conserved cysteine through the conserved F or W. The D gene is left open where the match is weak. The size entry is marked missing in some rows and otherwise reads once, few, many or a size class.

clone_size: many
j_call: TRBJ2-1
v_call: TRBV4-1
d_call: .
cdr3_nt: TGCGCCAGCAGCCAAGGACAGAGCTCCTACAATGAGCAGTTCTTC
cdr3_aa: CASSQGQSSYNEQFF

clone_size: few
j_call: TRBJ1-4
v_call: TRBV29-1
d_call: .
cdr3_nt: TGCAGCGTTGTGGTTGGTCGTGATGAAAAACTGTTTTTT
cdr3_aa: CSVVVGRDEKLFF

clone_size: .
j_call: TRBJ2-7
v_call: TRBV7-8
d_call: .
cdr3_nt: TGTGCCAGCAGCTTCTCCAGGGATACTTACGAGCAGTACTTC
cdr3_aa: CASSFSRDTYEQYF

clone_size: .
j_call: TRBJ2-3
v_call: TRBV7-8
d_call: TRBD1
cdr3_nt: TGTGCCAGCAGCGCGGAGGACAGGCCAGATACGCAGTATTTT
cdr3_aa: CASSAEDRPDTQYF

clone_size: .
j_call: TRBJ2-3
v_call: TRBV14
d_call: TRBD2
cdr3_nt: TGTGCCAGCAGCCCGCCGGGACTAGCGGCCCCAGGGGGAGATACGCAGTATTTT
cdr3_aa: CASSPPGLAAPGGDTQYF

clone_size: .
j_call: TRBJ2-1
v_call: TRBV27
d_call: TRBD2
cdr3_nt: TGTGCCAGCAGTTTGTCTAGCGGGAGCGGTGAGCAGTTCTTC
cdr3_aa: CASSLSSGSGEQFF

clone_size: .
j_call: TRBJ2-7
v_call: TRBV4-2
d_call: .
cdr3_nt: TGTGCCAGCAGCCAAGTGGAACCGACCTACGAGCAGTACTTC
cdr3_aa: CASSQVEPTYEQYF

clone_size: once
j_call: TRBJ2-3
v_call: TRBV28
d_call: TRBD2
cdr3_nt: TGTGCCAGCAGTCCTAGCGGGATACGCACAGATACGCAGTATTTT
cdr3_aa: CASSPSGIRTDTQYF

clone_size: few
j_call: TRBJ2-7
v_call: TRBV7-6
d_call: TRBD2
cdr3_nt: TGTGCCAGCAGCGACGGGACTAGGATCGAGCAGTACTTC
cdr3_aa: CASSDGTRIEQYF

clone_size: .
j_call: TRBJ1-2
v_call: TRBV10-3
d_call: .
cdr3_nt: TGTGCCATCAGTGATTTAAACTATGGCTACACCTTC
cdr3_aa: CAISDLNYGYTF

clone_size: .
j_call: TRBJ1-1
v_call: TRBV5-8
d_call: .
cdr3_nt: TGTGCCAGCAGCTTGGTGCAGGTGGCTTTCTTT
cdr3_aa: CASSLVQVAFF